Shown below are 17 T cell receptor beta chains from a single sample sequenced in a study of T cell responses to AZD1222 COVID-19 vaccine. Sequenced by immunoSEQ multiplex PCR; TCRdb stores in-frame clones only, minus some. The sample has more than 85,000 clones, roughly nine tenths seen once. The sequenced sample was peripheral blood, obtained on day 0 of AZD1222 vaccination. These receptors were collected from an adult in good health.

The V gene is TRBV5-6, the J gene TRBJ2-7; no firm D call. The length of the CDR3 is 15 residues. Germline V gene sequence: CDR1 SGHDT, CDR2 YYEEEE. V was pared by 2 bases and J by 2 bases, with 14 bases between. This chain's CDR3 is CASSFEGPPPYEQYF. CDR3 sequence (DNA): TGTGCCAGCAGCTTTGAAGGGCCCCCACCCTACGAGCAGTACTTC.

The chain employs TRBV4-3 and TRBJ1-3, with D possibly being TRBD1 (6 bases). The germline V and J ends were trimmed by 0 bases and 0 bases, with 12 bases remaining between them. The CDR3 is 17 amino acids. Germline V gives CDR1 LGHNA, CDR2 YSLEER. The CDR3 sequence is CASSQDKRQASGNTIYF. CDR3 nucleotides: TGCGCCAGCAGCCAAGATAAGAGACAGGCCTCTGGAAACACCATATATTTT.

The rearrangement uses TRBV29-1 and TRBJ2-5, with TRBD2 matching 8 bases. V was clipped by 7 bases and J by 2 bases; unmatched bases: 6. The CDR3 has 13 amino acids. Per the germline V gene, CDR1 is SQVTM and CDR2 is ANQGSEA. CDR3 nucleotides: TGCAGCGCCCCGGGGGGGGCGCAAGAGACCCAGTACTTC. This translates into CSAPGGAQETQYF.

V is TRBV5-1 and J is TRBJ2-2, with D possibly being TRBD2 (6 bases). The germline V gene has CDR1 SGHRS and CDR2 YFSETQ. This CDR3 comprises 15 residues. Trimming took 0 bases from V and 1 from J, leaving 7 bases between them. CDR3 in amino acids: CASSLVAVNTGELFF. In nucleotides, the CDR3 is TGCGCCAGCAGCTTGGTAGCGGTGAACACCGGGGAGCTGTTTTTT. The full variable domain, completed using reference TRBV5-1 and TRBJ2-2, is KAGVTQTPRYLIKTRGQQVTLSCSPISGHRSVSWYQQTPGQGLQFLFEYFSETQRNKGNFPGRFSGRQFSNSRSEMNVSTLELGDSALYLCASSLVAVNTGELFFGEGSRLTVL.

V usage is TRBV6-2 or TRBV6-3 and J usage is TRBJ1-1; D might be TRBD1 (5 bases). This CDR3 spans 13 amino acids. From germline, CDR1 is MNHEY and CDR2 SVGEGT. The ends were cut back, 2 bases at V and 7 bases at J, with 11 bases in the middle. The CDR3 reads CASSYQGVGEAFF. The CDR3 DNA sequence: TGTGCCAGCAGTTACCAGGGAGTGGGTGAAGCTTTCTTT.

The rearrangement links TRBV18 to TRBJ2-7; possible D gene TRBD1, 6 bases. Germline V lookup: CDR1 KGHSH, CDR2 LQKENI. V was pared by 4 bases and J by 0 bases, with 16 bases between. CDR3 length: 16 residues. The CDR3 DNA is TGTGCCAGCTCACTCAGACAGGACCCATCCTCCTACGAGCAGTACTTC. As protein: CASSLRQDPSSYEQYF.

This chain uses TRBV18 with TRBJ1-1; TRBD1 is a possible D gene (5 bases). The CDR3 covers 14 residues. The germline CDR1 and CDR2 sequences are KGHSH and LQKENI. The germline V and J ends were trimmed by 2 bases and 6 bases, with 13 bases remaining between them. CDR3 region: CASSPRGAVSEAFF. CDR3 sequence (DNA): TGTGCCAGCTCACCAAGGGGCGCGGTTTCTGAAGCTTTCTTT.

V and J are TRBV27 and TRBJ2-5; D remains unclear. Per germline, CDR1 MNHEY and CDR2 SMNVEV (reference sequence). The CDR3 has 13 amino acids. V lost 3 bases and J 2 bases, leaving 7 bases between the germline ends. The CDR3: CASSFSRQETQYF. The CDR3, as DNA: TGTGCCAGCAGTTTTTCACGACAAGAGACCCAGTACTTC.

The chain is built from TRBV9 and TRBJ1-1, with D hard to call. V was pared by 0 bases and J by 1 base, with 10 bases between. This CDR3 is built from 15 residues. In germline, CDR1 is SGDLS, CDR2 YYNGEE. The CDR3 reads CASSVGSIPNTEAFF. CDR3 coding DNA: TGTGCCAGCAGCGTAGGTTCGATACCGAACACTGAAGCTTTCTTT.

CDR3 bases: TGTGCCAGCAGCCACGGGCCGGGACGTAAGTATCAGCCCCAGCATTTT. Translation: CASSHGPGRKYQPQHF. V and J are TRBV11-3 and TRBJ1-5; maybe TRBD1 (5 bases). Trimming left V 5 bases short and J 5 bases short, with 19 bases between. The CDR3 spans 16 residues. The germline V gene has CDR1 SGHNT and CDR2 YENEEA.

The chain joins TRBV6-5 to TRBJ2-1; TRBD1 aligns across 8 bases. Losses at the gene ends were 6 bases for V and 15 bases for J; bases not matched to a gene: 10. Germline V gives CDR1 MNHEY, CDR2 SVGAGI. This CDR3 has 12 amino acids. The CDR3 DNA reads as TGTGCCAGCAGAGGGATGACAGGGGTTGTGTTCTTC. Translation gives CASRGMTGVVFF.

This clone was picked up one time. The chain has TRBV28 and TRBJ1-5; no reliable D call. V was cut by 3 bases and J by 3 bases, with 9 bases left in between. CDR3 length: 14 amino acids. From germline, CDR1 is MDHEN and CDR2 SYDVKM. The CDR3 reads CASSLGGSNQPQHF. DNA for the CDR3: TGTGCCAGCAGTTTGGGAGGGTCCAATCAGCCCCAGCATTTT.

The chain employs TRBV5-1 and TRBJ2-1; tentatively, D is TRBD2 (6 bases). Germline CDR1 and CDR2: SGHRS and YFSETQ. The ends were cut back, 5 bases at V and 10 bases at J, with 22 bases in the middle. The CDR3 runs to 15 residues. The CDR3 loop is CASSVSSADGVEQFF. Written as DNA, the CDR3 is TGCGCCAGCAGTGTCTCTAGCGCGGACGGGGTGGAGCAGTTCTTC.

CDR3 in DNA: TGTGCCAGCAGATCCCAAAGGACAGGGGTACGGGGCTACACCTTC. This encodes CASRSQRTGVRGYTF. The J gene is TRBJ1-2, the V gene TRBV6-5; 9 positions match TRBD1. V trimming: 6 bases; J trimming: 8 bases; junction bases outside the gene matches: 13. The germline V gene encodes CDR1 MNHEY and CDR2 SVGAGI. The CDR3 runs 15 residues.

The chain recombines TRBV3-1 (or the pseudogene TRBV3-2) with TRBJ2-4; TRBD2 agrees at 15 bases. The germline gives CDR1 LGHDT, CDR2 YNNKEL (reference sequence). The CDR3 totals 17 residues. Losses at the gene ends were 7 bases for V and 3 bases for J; bases not matched to a gene: 7. The DNA of the CDR3 is TGTGCCAGCACCAGCTGGACTAGCGGGGGGGACAAAAACATTCAGTACTTC. Translation gives CASTSWTSGGDKNIQYF.

The chain joins TRBV9 to TRBJ2-1; 11 bases are a match to TRBD1. The CDR3 has 15 amino acids. Germline-derived CDR1 and CDR2 are SGDLS and YYNGEE. V lost 4 bases, J lost 6 bases, and 6 bases stayed unmatched. The CDR3 sequence is CASSPRDRGFNEQFF. The DNA for the CDR3 is TGTGCCAGCAGCCCCCGGGACAGGGGGTTCAATGAGCAGTTCTTC.

The chain has TRBV5-1 and TRBJ2-2; the D is unclear. The CDR3 is 16 amino acids. Germline-derived CDR1 and CDR2 are SGHRS and YFSETQ. The V and J ends lost 0 bases and 0 bases respectively, with 9 bases between them. The CDR3 nucleotides read TGCGCCAGCAGCTTGGACAGACCCGCGAACACCGGGGAGCTGTTTTTT. Translated, it gives CASSLDRPANTGELFF.